Listed below are T cell receptor beta chains from one sample, sequenced in a study of T cell responses to AZD1222 COVID-19 vaccine. Repertoires were generated with immunoSEQ multiplex PCR, while TCRdb's copy carries only in-frame clones and drops some. The sample has 90,000 to 120,000 clones, around 93% seen once. The sample was peripheral blood, taken 28 days after the second AZD1222 dose. These receptors originate from an adult who received the AZD1222 COVID-19 vaccine. CDR3s include the opening cysteine and the closing phenylalanine or tryptophan.

len	v_gene	j_gene	CDR3aa
12	TRBV9	TRBJ2-3	CASSVGLDTQYF
13	TRBV6-9	TRBJ2-2	CASSPSEFGELFF
13	TRBV5-4	TRBJ2-2	CASSGRGTGELFF
20	TRBV7-8	TRBJ2-7	CASSLGYAAGGPGSSYEQYF
14	TRBV6-5	TRBJ1-5	CASEDRGLNQPQHF
16	TRBV13	TRBJ2-7	CASSLGEASGGYEQYF
14	TRBV6-5	TRBJ2-7	CASSYGSGTYEQYF
14	TRBV5-1	TRBJ1-2	CASSYTGSNYGYTF
15	TRBV3-1/TRBV3-2	TRBJ1-2	CASSPRGAGILGYTF
15	TRBV18	TRBJ2-7	CASSPGTSGSYEQYF
14	TRBV5-1	TRBJ2-1	CASSLVQQYNEQFF
13	TRBV5-5	TRBJ1-2	CASSSGSLGGYTF
14	TRBV29-1	TRBJ1-2	CSVVLSGSDYGYTF
18	TRBV5-6	TRBJ2-7	CASSFGGTSGSRSYEQYF
13	TRBV14	TRBJ1-1	CASSQGPVTEAFF
15	TRBV3-1/TRBV3-2	TRBJ2-3	CASSRRGPREDTQYF
13	TRBV10-3	TRBJ1-4	CAIRDRIDEKLFF
16	TRBV3-1/TRBV3-2	TRBJ1-6	CASSQQARGHNSPLHF
13	TRBV15	TRBJ2-5	CATSRYLAETQYF
14	TRBV27	TRBJ1-1	CASNYRAMNTEAFF
16	TRBV28	TRBJ2-5	CASRKQTGAPSETQYF
18	TRBV28	TRBJ2-6	CASSSPPLGLSGANVLTF
19	TRBV4-1	TRBJ2-1	CASGDLLAGIGSSYNEQFF
16	TRBV3-1/TRBV3-2	TRBJ2-1	CASSQRTSGRKNEQFF
15	TRBV3-1/TRBV3-2	TRBJ2-7	CASSQGIDVSYEQYF
14	TRBV5-1	TRBJ2-5	CASSLAPGYETQYF
11	TRBV2	TRBJ2-1	CASKQNSEQFF
16	TRBV10-3	TRBJ2-5	CAISEPGFLGGETQYF
12	TRBV19	TRBJ1-6	CASSIVNSPLHF
18	TRBV14	TRBJ1-2	CASSRTEERWTGGYGYTF
15	TRBV2	TRBJ1-2	CASSEALYDNYGYTF
15	TRBV4-1	TRBJ1-1	CASSQGVGREPEAFF
16	TRBV4-1	TRBJ2-7	CASSPQLSTGVYEQYF
17	TRBV7-2	TRBJ2-2	CASSFWVETANTGELFF
18	TRBV4-2	TRBJ2-7	CASSQDRGLAGGSYEQYF
18	TRBV5-1	TRBJ2-3	CASSLAVAGGTSTDTQYF
13	TRBV5-1	TRBJ1-1	CASSLGGKTEAFF
12	TRBV27	TRBJ1-2	CASSSRLEGYTF
13	TRBV9	TRBJ1-1	CASSGQGDTEAFF
15	TRBV6-2/TRBV6-3	TRBJ1-5	CASSYGRDHNQPQHF
14	TRBV7-2	TRBJ2-7	CASSTRQGRDEQYF